This TCR beta chain was found in a study of vaccination effects on CD4 cells after COVID-19. On the study more broadly: Either the mRNA-1273 or the BNT162b2 vaccine was given to participants as two doses. Study-wide findings and caveats: Cross-reactivity toward common cold coronaviruses was confined to only 1 of 255 vaccine-induced clones in healthy vaccinees.

Concerning this clone itself: Its antigen is not identified.

V was pared by 1 base and J by 7 bases, with 14 bases between. There are 15 residues in the CDR3. Germline-derived CDR1 and CDR2 are SGHVS and FNYEAQ. Viral peptide pool expansion of antigen-specific CD4+ T cells preceded sequencing in the ViraFEST assay. Investigators separated out CD4+ T cells once around eleven days of culture had passed. The study found no prior SARS-CoV-2 infection in the vaccine recipients, who tested negative for nucleocapsid antibodies. A few million PBMC were seeded per well and grown in the presence of about 9.5 IU/ml IL-2 and about 10 ug/ml peptides. Half of the medium was exchanged for IL-2 medium on both days 3 and 7. Some clones are missing from TCRdb's copy, which holds only in-frame ones; the method was immunoSEQ multiplex PCR. The sample shows tens of thousands of clones, about four fifths of them seen only once.

This chain uses TRBV7-6 with TRBJ1-5; D is possibly TRBD1 (5 bases). This TCR came from a human donor who received a COVID-19 vaccine. The source material was CD4+ T cells from PBMCs cultured with HCoV-OC43 spike peptides, sampled before COVID-19 vaccination. Indicated subset: HCoV-OC43 spike overlapping peptide pool stimulation. In DNA, the CDR3 is TGTGCCAGCAGCTTAGTTTCGGGGGGAGGGCAGCCCCAGCATTTT. This encodes CASSLVSGGGQPQHF.